What follows is one TCR beta chain and its context. The target antigen is unknown. TCRdb ran MiXCR on the RT-PCR reads and lists one entry per CDR3 protein. The sample consists of just under 550,000 distinct CDR3 sequences, approximately 20% of them appearing once. CDR1 is SQVTM and CDR2 is ANQGSEA in the germline V gene. CDR3 length: 13 residues. The ends were cut back, 4 bases at V and 0 bases at J, with 9 bases in the middle. The sample originates from a study of response to subunit inactivated influenza vaccine. Study-level results: New T cells are recruited in small numbers by each seasonal influenza vaccination, according to the authors' suggestion.

The data also belong to a second study, concerning T cells expressing NK-cell markers. That source notes: Making the TCR beta cDNA relied on 5'RACE template switching with UMIs. In 5 to 7 donors, dominant NKG2C+ clonotypes were about 1.0-7.5% of CD8+ T cells. In a handful of donors, these clonotypes also led the CD3+CD56-NKG2C+ fraction. Nothing established the HCMV specificity of expanded NKG2C+ T cell clones.

Sequenced here: CD4+ T cells sorted from PBMCs, sampled about 11 days after vaccination. The clonotype originates from a man aged 45 to 65 who received an inactivated influenza vaccine. The V gene is TRBV29-1, the J gene TRBJ1-1; D gene uncertain. CDR3 residues: CSVVKQMNTEAFF. For the CDR3, the DNA is TGCAGCGTTGTGAAACAGATGAACACTGAAGCTTTCTTT.